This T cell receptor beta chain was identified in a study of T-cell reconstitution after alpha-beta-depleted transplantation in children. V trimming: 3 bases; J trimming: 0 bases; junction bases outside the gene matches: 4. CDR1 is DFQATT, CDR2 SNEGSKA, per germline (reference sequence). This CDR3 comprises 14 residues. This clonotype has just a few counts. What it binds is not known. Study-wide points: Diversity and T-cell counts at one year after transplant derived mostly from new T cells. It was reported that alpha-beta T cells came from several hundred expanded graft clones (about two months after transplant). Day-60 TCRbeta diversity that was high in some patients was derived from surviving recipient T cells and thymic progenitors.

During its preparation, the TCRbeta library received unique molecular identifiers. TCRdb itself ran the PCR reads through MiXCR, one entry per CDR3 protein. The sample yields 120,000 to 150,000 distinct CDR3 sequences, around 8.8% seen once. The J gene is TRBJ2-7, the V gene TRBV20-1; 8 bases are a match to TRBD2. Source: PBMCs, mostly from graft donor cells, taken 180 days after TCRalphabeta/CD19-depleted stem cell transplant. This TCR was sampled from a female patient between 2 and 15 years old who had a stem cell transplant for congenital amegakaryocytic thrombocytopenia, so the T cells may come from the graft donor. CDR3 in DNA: TGCAGTGCTAGCGGGAGGGAGCTCTCCTACGAGCAGTACTTC. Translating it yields CSASGRELSYEQYF.